This TCR beta chain originates from a study of lung T cells in sarcoidosis with Löfgren's syndrome. The CDR3 extends over 15 amino acids. The J segment lost 3 bases and the V segment lost 4 bases, leaving 9 bases of the junction unmatched. Germline V gives CDR1 ENHRY, CDR2 SYGVKD. TCRdb analysed the reads with MiXCR anew, one entry per CDR3 protein. The sample has around 60,000 distinct CDR3 sequences, 21% seen once. The chain is built from TRBV10-3 and TRBJ2-7, with 7 bases that match TRBD1. The clonotype comes from a human donor with sarcoidosis (Löfgren's syndrome or another form), or a control subject (not recorded which). Sequencing was performed on CD4+ T cells from PBMCs. CDR3 nucleotides: TGTGCCATCAGTGGCCCGGCCAGGGGGTACTACGAGCAGTACTTC. It codes for CAISGPARGYYEQYF.